The 16 T cell receptor beta chains given below trace back to one sample, sequenced in a study of cytomegalovirus exposure and HLA in healthy donors. The PCR had 60 Vbeta and 13 Jbeta primers. TCRdb's copy holds only in-frame clones and misses some; the assay was immunoSEQ multiplex PCR. The sample consists of under 200,000 clones, around nine tenths of them appearing once. Source material: PBMCs. All receptors derive from a woman in her late teens or twenties in good health and CMV-seronegative.

This chain links TRBV6-6 with TRBJ1-5; 7 positions match TRBD1. Germline V lookup: CDR1 MNHNY, CDR2 SVGAGI (reference sequence). The trim removed 0 bases at V and 5 bases at J, leaving 1 base unmatched. The CDR3 is 14 amino acids. CDR3 loop: CASSYSQGYQPQHF. The DNA of the CDR3 is TGTGCCAGCAGTTACTCACAGGGGTATCAGCCCCAGCATTTT.

The chain combines TRBV28 with TRBJ1-1; tentatively, D is TRBD1 (6 bases). The CDR3 has 16 amino acids. Trimming took 6 bases from V and 1 from J, leaving 18 bases between them. Germline V gene data show CDR1 as MDHEN and CDR2 as SYDVKM. For the CDR3, the DNA is TGTGCCAGCAGCCTACCCCACAGGGATAGGAACACTGAAGCTTTCTTT. Translation gives CASSLPHRDRNTEAFF.

V gene TRBV28 combines with J gene TRBJ2-1, with 10 bases aligning to TRBD1. Germline-derived CDR1 and CDR2 are MDHEN and SYDVKM. With V trimmed by 5 bases and J by 4 bases, 8 bases remained unmatched. The CDR3 has 16 amino acids. The CDR3 DNA sequence: TGTGCCAGCAGTCCGGGGACAGGGGCTTCTTACAATGAGCAGTTCTTC. It codes for CASSPGTGASYNEQFF.

This chain joins TRBV18 and TRBJ1-4; no definite D call. Germline V gene sequence: CDR1 KGHSH, CDR2 LQKENI. The CDR3 runs 16 residues. The V and J ends lost 5 bases and 3 bases respectively, with 16 bases between them. The CDR3 sequence: CASSFISGGSNEKLFF. The CDR3 DNA reads TGTGCCAGCTCATTTATATCTGGCGGATCTAATGAAAAACTGTTTTTT.

The genes are TRBV6-5 and TRBJ2-1; 11 nucleotides match TRBD2. With 5 bases clipped from V and 4 bases from J, the junction kept 4 bases outside the gene matches. Germline CDR1 MNHEY, CDR2 SVGAGI. The CDR3 has 15 amino acids. CDR3 loop: CASSATSGSYNEQFF. Here the CDR3 DNA reads TGTGCCAGCAGTGCAACTAGCGGGAGTTACAATGAGCAGTTCTTC.

A single count supports this clone. The gene calls are TRBV7-9 and TRBJ2-2; 7 bases line up with TRBD1. Germline V lookup: CDR1 SEHNR, CDR2 FQNEAQ (reference sequence). V lost 5 bases, J lost 1 base, and 7 bases stayed unmatched. The CDR3 is made up of 16 amino acids. The CDR3 region has the DNA TGTGCCAGCAGCGCCCACCCAGGGGGGAACACCGGGGAGCTGTTTTTT. Translating it yields CASSAHPGGNTGELFF. The full variable domain, in which reference TRBV7-9 and TRBJ2-2 provide the parts outside the CDR3, is DTGVSQNPRHKITKRGQNVTFRCDPISEHNRLYWYRQTLGQGPEFLTYFQNEAQLEKSRLLSDRFSAERPKGSFSTLEIQRTEQGDSAMYLCASSAHPGGNTGELFFGEGSRLTVL.

The V call is TRBV6-1, the J call TRBJ1-5; TRBD1 matches 7 bases. Looked up from germline, CDR1 is MNHNS and CDR2 is SASEGT. The CDR3 consists of 13 residues. Trimming cost V 3 bases and J 6 bases; bases outside gene matches: 2. The CDR3 DNA is TGTGCCAGCAGTGAGACAGGGATTCAGCCCCAGCATTTT. Encoded protein: CASSETGIQPQHF.

The V gene is TRBV5-1, the J gene TRBJ2-3, with D perhaps matching TRBD2 (5 bases). Germline CDR1 is SGHRS and CDR2 is YFSETQ. Trimming left V 0 bases short and J 2 bases short, with 19 bases between. CDR3 length: 18 amino acids. For the CDR3, the DNA is TGCGCCAGCAGCTTGGGGCTAGCCTATAAGACTCCCACAGATACGCAGTATTTT. Its translation: CASSLGLAYKTPTDTQYF.

This sequence joins TRBV7-9 and TRBJ1-1, with TRBD1 identical over 9 bases. V lost 2 bases to trimming and J lost 3 bases; unmatched junction nucleotides: 7. Germline CDR1 is SEHNR and CDR2 is FQNEAQ (reference sequence). This CDR3 has 16 amino acids. DNA of the CDR3: TGTGCCAGCAGCTTAAGGGGCAGGACAGGGGACACTGAAGCTTTCTTT. Translated: CASSLRGRTGDTEAFF.

J is TRBJ2-7 and V is TRBV11-2; 7 bases are a match to TRBD1. J was trimmed by 5 bases and V by 2 bases; bases with no gene match: 12. The germline V gene encodes CDR1 SGHAT and CDR2 FQNNGV. The CDR3 contains 16 residues. This chain's CDR3 is CASSLIQRQGFHEQYF. Written as DNA, the CDR3 is TGTGCCAGCAGCTTAATTCAGAGACAGGGATTCCACGAGCAGTACTTC.

The sample holds a few counts of this clone. The chain uses TRBV18 and TRBJ2-7; 13 nucleotides match TRBD2. CDR1 is KGHSH, CDR2 LQKENI, per germline. The CDR3 has 14 residues. V lost 2 bases and J lost 5; bases outside the gene matches: 0. CDR3 nucleotide sequence: TGTGCCAGCTCACCAGGACTAGCGGGAGACGAGCAGTACTTC. It yields the protein CASSPGLAGDEQYF.

The DNA of the CDR3 is TGTGCCAGCAGTTTATCCATCACCCCCTACGAGCAGTACTTC. Translating it yields CASSLSITPYEQYF. This chain joins TRBV27 and TRBJ2-5; D gene unclear. The DNA end favors TRBJ2-7, so the J call may be wrong. The CDR3 spans 14 residues. Looked up from germline, CDR1 is MNHEY and CDR2 is SMNVEV (reference sequence).

This clone was seen a few times. The chain uses TRBV6-5 and TRBJ1-5; D is unclear. The germline V gene encodes CDR1 MNHEY and CDR2 SVGAGI. The CDR3 totals 14 residues. The V and J ends lost 7 bases and 0 bases respectively, with 10 bases between them. In DNA form, the CDR3 reads TGTGCCAGCACGCCCCTAAATAGCAATCAGCCCCAGCATTTT. This gives the protein CASTPLNSNQPQHF.

The count of this clone is one. The J gene is TRBJ2-7, the V gene TRBV7-9; 9 bases line up with TRBD2. After removal of 5 bases from V and 2 bases from J, the junction contained 10 bases not matched to a gene. The CDR3 totals 16 residues. CDR1 and CDR2 (germline): SEHNR, FQNEAQ (reference sequence). CDR3: CASSPANAGGAYEQYF. In nucleotides, the CDR3 is TGTGCCAGCAGCCCCGCAAACGCGGGGGGGGCCTACGAGCAGTACTTC.

This rearrangement joins TRBV4-1 to TRBJ1-1; 9 positions agree with TRBD1. Trimming removed 4 bases from V and 11 bases from J; junction bases left unmatched: 8. Germline loops: CDR1 MGHRA, CDR2 YSYEKL. The CDR3 loop spans 13 amino acids. This chain's CDR3 is CASSLRQGGDAFF. In DNA, the CDR3 is TGCGCCAGCAGCCTCCGACAGGGGGGCGATGCTTTCTTT.

The chain joins TRBV28 to TRBJ1-2; 7 bases are a match to TRBD1. The CDR3 is 13 amino acids. Germline assignment: CDR1 MDHEN and CDR2 SYDVKM. The V segment lost 6 bases and the J segment 8 bases; nucleotides outside the gene matches: 9. The CDR3: CASSQQGRIGYTF. The DNA for the CDR3 is TGTGCCAGCAGCCAACAGGGGCGTATCGGCTACACCTTC.